This T cell receptor beta chain is drawn from a study of blood T cell repertoires in COVID-19. Overall study: COVID-19 samples from acute and convalescent phases originated in the United States, Italy and Spain. The analysed material was cDNA or gDNA that came from T cells, B-cell-depleted T cells, or PBMCs.

Concerning this clone itself: Since no conserved phenylalanine or tryptophan closes the CDR3, a read error is the likely cause. Because the CDR3's place on the DNA is in doubt, the DNA is left out and the CDR3 is given as listed by TCRdb.

A total of 10 residues make up the CDR3, ends included. Germline V lookup: CDR1 MNHEY, CDR2 SMNVEV (reference sequence). Authors' analysis steps: Estimates of nucleated cell counts were drawn from the amplification of reference gene primers. Profiling relied on immunoSEQ multiplex PCR, and the TCRdb table lists in-frame clones only, not all of them. V and J calls and clone size are as listed in that table; D and trimming were resolved from the DNA. The sample yields about 74,000 clones, 82% seen once. The source is a human donor in a cohort sampled during active COVID-19. Sequencing was done on a sample of peripheral blood. J is TRBJ1-2 and V is TRBV27; the table calls TRBD1, which could not be checked here. The CDR3: CASSPRTGVL.